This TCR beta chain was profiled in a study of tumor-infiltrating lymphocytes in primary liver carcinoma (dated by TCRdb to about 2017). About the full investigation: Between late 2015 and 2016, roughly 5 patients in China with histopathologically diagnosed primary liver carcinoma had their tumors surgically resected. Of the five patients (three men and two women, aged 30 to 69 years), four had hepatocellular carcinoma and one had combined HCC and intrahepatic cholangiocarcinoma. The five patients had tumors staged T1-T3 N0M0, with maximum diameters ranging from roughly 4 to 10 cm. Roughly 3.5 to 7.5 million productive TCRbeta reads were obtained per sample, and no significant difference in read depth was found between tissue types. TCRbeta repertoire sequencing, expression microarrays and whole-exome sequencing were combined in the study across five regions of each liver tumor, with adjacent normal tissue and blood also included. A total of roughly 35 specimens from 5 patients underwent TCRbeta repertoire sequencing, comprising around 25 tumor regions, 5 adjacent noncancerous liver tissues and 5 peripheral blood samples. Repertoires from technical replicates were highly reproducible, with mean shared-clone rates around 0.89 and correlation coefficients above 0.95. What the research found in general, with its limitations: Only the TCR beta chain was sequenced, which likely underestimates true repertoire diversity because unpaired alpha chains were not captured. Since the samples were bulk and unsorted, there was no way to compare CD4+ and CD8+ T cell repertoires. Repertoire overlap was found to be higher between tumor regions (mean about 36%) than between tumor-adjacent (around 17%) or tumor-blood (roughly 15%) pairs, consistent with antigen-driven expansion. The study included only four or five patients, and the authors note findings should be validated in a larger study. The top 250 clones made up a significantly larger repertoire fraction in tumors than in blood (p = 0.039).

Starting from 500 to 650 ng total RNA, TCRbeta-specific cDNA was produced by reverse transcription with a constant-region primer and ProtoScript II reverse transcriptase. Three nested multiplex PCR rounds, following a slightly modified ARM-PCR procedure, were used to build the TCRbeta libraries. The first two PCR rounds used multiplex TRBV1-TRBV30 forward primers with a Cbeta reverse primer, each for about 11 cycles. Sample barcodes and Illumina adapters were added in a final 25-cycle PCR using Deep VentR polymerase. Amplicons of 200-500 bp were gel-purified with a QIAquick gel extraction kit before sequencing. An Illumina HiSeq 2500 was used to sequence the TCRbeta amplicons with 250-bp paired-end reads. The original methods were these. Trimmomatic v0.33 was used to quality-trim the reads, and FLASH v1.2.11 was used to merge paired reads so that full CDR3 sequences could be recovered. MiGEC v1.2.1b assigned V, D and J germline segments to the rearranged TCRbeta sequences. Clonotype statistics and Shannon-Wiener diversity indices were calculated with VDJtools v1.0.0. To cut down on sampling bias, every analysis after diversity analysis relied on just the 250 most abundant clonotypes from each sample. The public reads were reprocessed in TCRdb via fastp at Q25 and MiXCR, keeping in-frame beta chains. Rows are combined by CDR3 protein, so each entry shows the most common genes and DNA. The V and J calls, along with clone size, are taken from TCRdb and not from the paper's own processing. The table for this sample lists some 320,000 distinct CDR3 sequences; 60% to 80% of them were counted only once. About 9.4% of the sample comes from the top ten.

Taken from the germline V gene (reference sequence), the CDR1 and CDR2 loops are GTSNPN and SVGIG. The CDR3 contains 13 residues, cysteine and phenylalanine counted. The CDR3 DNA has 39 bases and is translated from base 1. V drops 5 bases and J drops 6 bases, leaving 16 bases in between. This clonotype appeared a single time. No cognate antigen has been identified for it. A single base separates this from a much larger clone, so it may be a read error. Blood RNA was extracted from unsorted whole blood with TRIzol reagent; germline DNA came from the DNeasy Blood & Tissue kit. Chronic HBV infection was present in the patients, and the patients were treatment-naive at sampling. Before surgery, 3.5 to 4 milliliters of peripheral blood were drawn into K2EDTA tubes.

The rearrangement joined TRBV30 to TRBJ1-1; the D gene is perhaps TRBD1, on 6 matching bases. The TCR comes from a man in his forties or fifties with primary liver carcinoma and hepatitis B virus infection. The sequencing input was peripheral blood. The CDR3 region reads CAWLRGFYAEAFF. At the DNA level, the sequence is TGTGCCTGGCTGAGGGGGTTTTACGCTGAAGCTTTCTTT.